The clone carrying this T cell receptor (beta chain) was found a few times. Its specificity is not known. These data are taken from a study of identical twins. Study outcomes and limitations: Less excess twin sharing appeared in beta out-of-frame sequences. Clonotypes of the beta chain that were abundant in cord blood carried fewer insertions (memory repertoires showed none).

With template switching, a universal primer site was added, and the cDNA carried unique molecular identifiers. Each CDR3 protein is one row after TCRdb ran MiXCR on the 5' RACE reads. The sample lists about 690,000 distinct CDR3 sequences; roughly 6% were seen once. No donor was unhealthy or non-Caucasian. The TCR comes from a man younger than 35 in good health. Sequencing input: naive T cells sorted from blood.

CDR3 region: CASSNANEQFF. Written as DNA, the CDR3 is TGTGCCAGCAGCAACGCAAATGAGCAGTTCTTC. The V and J genes are TRBV3-1 and TRBJ2-1, with D hard to call. Deletions cut 5 bases from V and 7 bases from J, with 6 bases between. The CDR3 covers 11 residues. Germline values: CDR1 LGHDT, CDR2 YNNKEL (reference sequence).